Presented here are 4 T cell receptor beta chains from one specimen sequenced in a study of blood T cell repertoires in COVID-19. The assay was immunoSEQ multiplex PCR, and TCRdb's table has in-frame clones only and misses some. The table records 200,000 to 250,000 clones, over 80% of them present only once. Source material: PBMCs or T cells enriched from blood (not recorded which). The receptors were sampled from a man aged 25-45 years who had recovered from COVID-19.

The CDR3 here is CASSTRTSGIYEQYF. The CDR3, as DNA: TGTGCCAGCAGCACTCGGACTAGCGGGATCTACGAGCAGTACTTC. The chain recombines TRBV5-5 with TRBJ2-7, with 12 bases that match TRBD2. Germline loops: CDR1 SGHKS, CDR2 YYEKEE (reference sequence). The CDR3 is 15 residues long. J was trimmed by 3 bases and V by 4 bases; bases with no gene match: 5. The entire variable domain, with the rest obtained from reference TRBV5-5 and TRBJ2-7, is as follows: DAGVTQSPTHLIKTRGQQVTLRCSPISGHKSVSWYQQVLGQGPQFIFQYYEKEERGRGNFPDRFSARQFPNYSSELNVNALLLGDSALYLCASSTRTSGIYEQYFGPGTRLTVT.

The CDR3 sequence is CASTPQGSQPQHF. As DNA, the CDR3 is TGTGCCAGCACACCTCAGGGTTCACAGCCCCAGCATTTT. The rearrangement links TRBV6-6 to TRBJ1-5; D is possibly TRBD1 (5 bases). The length of the CDR3 is 13 residues. The V gene's germline CDR1 is MNHNY and CDR2 SVGAGI (reference sequence). V shed 7 bases and J shed 7 bases, with 14 bases lying between them.

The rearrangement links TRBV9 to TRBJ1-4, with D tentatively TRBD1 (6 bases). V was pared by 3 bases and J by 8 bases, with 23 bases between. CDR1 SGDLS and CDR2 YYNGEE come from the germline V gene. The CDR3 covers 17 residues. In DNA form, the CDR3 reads TGTGCCAGCAGCGCCCAAACCGGAGGGGGGGTTGGAGAAAAACTGTTTTTT. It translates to CASSAQTGGGVGEKLFF.

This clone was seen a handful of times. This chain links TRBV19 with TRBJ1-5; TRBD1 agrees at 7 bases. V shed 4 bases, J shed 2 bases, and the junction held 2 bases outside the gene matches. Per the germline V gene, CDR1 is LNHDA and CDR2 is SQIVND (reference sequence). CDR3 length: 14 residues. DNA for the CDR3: TGTGCCAGTAGTAGCACAGGGGGCAATCAGCCCCAGCATTTT. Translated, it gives CASSSTGGNQPQHF.